The 18 T cell receptor beta chains given below trace back to one sample, sequenced in a study of shared clonotypes between healthy human individuals. This table comes from immunoSEQ multiplex PCR, and its TCRdb copy is limited to in-frame clones, with some not included. The repertoire holds around 1.6 million clones, with roughly 98% as singletons. The sample was naive CD4+ T cells sorted from blood. The subset: CD45RA+ positively selected. Source of these receptors: a man aged 25 to 40 in good health.

The sample holds one count of this clone. The chain is built from TRBV13 and TRBJ2-1; the D is unclear. The length of the CDR3 is 11 residues. V gave up 8 bases and J gave up 5 bases, with 7 bases separating them. Germline values: CDR1 PRHDT, CDR2 FYEKMQ (reference sequence). Here the CDR3 DNA reads TGTGCCAGCGGCTATAACAATGAGCAGTTCTTC. This translates into CASGYNNEQFF.

The V call is TRBV4-2, the J call TRBJ2-7, with 12 positions matching TRBD2. Germline loops: CDR1 LGHNA, CDR2 YNFKEQ. This CDR3 spans 16 amino acids. V gave up 0 bases and J gave up 4 bases; unmatched junction bases: 4. CDR3 amino acids: CASSQETSGRRYEQYF. Written as DNA, the CDR3 is TGTGCCAGCAGCCAAGAGACTAGCGGGAGACGGTACGAGCAGTACTTC.

On this clone itself: This sample also contains other DNA sequences that code for the same CDR3. V is TRBV9 and J is TRBJ1-1; D might be TRBD1 (6 bases). Trimming left V 2 bases short and J 1 base short, with 9 bases between. Germline CDR1 is SGDLS and CDR2 is YYNGEE. The CDR3 is made up of 14 amino acids. CDR3 region: CASSVSGANTEAFF. The CDR3 region has the DNA TGTGCCAGCAGCGTTTCAGGGGCGAACACTGAAGCTTTCTTT.

The chain recombines TRBV18 with TRBJ2-1, with 14 bases matching TRBD2. Germline loops: CDR1 KGHSH, CDR2 LQKENI. The trim removed 4 bases at V and 7 bases at J, leaving 6 bases unmatched. The CDR3 is 16 residues long. In DNA form, the CDR3 reads TGTGCCAGCTCACAACGGGGACTAGCGGGAGTAAATGAGCAGTTCTTC. Its translation is CASSQRGLAGVNEQFF.

The chain couples TRBV9 to TRBJ1-4, with 7 bases lining up with TRBD1. CDR1 SGDLS and CDR2 YYNGEE come from the germline V gene. Trimming removed 4 bases from V and 0 bases from J; junction bases left unmatched: 6. This CDR3 contains 16 residues. CDR3 bases: TGTGCCAGCAGCTCCCAGGGGGGGGCAACTAATGAAAAACTGTTTTTT. Protein product: CASSSQGGATNEKLFF.

The chain uses TRBV29-1 and TRBJ1-2, with D possibly matching TRBD1 (6 bases). This CDR3 is built from 11 residues. Deletions cut 5 bases from V and 6 bases from J, with 10 bases between. Per germline, CDR1 SQVTM and CDR2 ANQGSEA. The CDR3 sequence: CSVSGEDGYTF. Here the CDR3 DNA reads TGCAGCGTTTCAGGGGAAGATGGCTACACCTTC.

The chain has TRBV9 and TRBJ2-1; unclear D gene. The germline V gene has CDR1 SGDLS and CDR2 YYNGEE. The V and J ends lost 1 base and 0 bases respectively, with 8 bases between them. This CDR3 has 15 residues. The CDR3 DNA is TGTGCCAGCAGCGTATTTTCTGTCTCCTACAATGAGCAGTTCTTC. Its protein is CASSVFSVSYNEQFF.

V and J are TRBV6-5 and TRBJ2-7; no reliable D call. Trimming shortened V by 7 bases and J by 4 bases, and 14 bases separated the two germline ends. The germline gives CDR1 MNHEY, CDR2 SVGAGI. The CDR3 spans 13 residues. The CDR3 coding sequence is TGTGCCAGCAAACACCCCCCTATATACGAGCAGTACTTC. It encodes CASKHPPIYEQYF.

This chain uses TRBV5-4 with TRBJ2-1, with D perhaps TRBD2 (7 bases). The germline gives CDR1 SGHNT, CDR2 YYREEE (reference sequence). The CDR3 totals 15 residues. Between the trimmed V and J ends, which lost 0 bases and 7 bases, there was a span of 14 bases. The CDR3 here is CASSLDGGPGNEQFF. The CDR3 coding sequence is TGTGCCAGCAGCTTGGACGGGGGGCCGGGGAATGAGCAGTTCTTC.

On this clone itself: Other DNA sequences from this sample encode an identical CDR3 as well. The genes are TRBV7-2 and TRBJ2-1; D remains unclear. The CDR3 length is 14 residues. V was cut by 1 base and J by 2 bases, with 6 bases left in between. The germline CDR1 and CDR2 sequences are SGHTA and FQGNSA. CDR3 sequence: CASSLDPAYNEQFF. The CDR3 bases are TGTGCCAGCAGCTTAGATCCTGCCTACAATGAGCAGTTCTTC.

The genes are TRBV29-1 and TRBJ2-1, with 7 positions matching TRBD1. The germline CDR1 and CDR2 sequences are SQVTM and ANQGSEA. The CDR3 is 16 residues long. The junction had 12 bases not matched to a gene; V was cut back by 4 bases and J by 3 bases. CDR3: CSVGVARQGVYNEQFF. The CDR3 nucleotides read TGCAGCGTTGGGGTCGCAAGACAGGGCGTCTACAATGAGCAGTTCTTC.

V and J are TRBV18 and TRBJ1-1; maybe TRBD1 (5 bases). The length of the CDR3 is 15 residues. Deletions cut 0 bases from V and 1 base from J, with 9 bases between. Germline CDR1 reads KGHSH; CDR2 reads LQKENI. The CDR3 nucleotides read TGTGCCAGCTCACCACCGATGGGGGGGAACACTGAAGCTTTCTTT. This sequence encodes CASSPPMGGNTEAFF.

The chain recombines TRBV5-4 with TRBJ2-1; D not resolved. V lost 0 bases, J lost 3 bases, and 10 bases lay in between. The CDR3 consists of 15 residues. Germline CDR1 is SGHNT and CDR2 is YYREEE (reference sequence). CDR3 amino acids: CASSLVGGNYNEQFF. DNA for the CDR3: TGTGCCAGCAGCTTGGTTGGCGGTAACTACAATGAGCAGTTCTTC. Full variable domain (remainder filled in from reference TRBV5-4 and TRBJ2-1): ETGVTQSPTHLIKTRGQQVTLRCSSQSGHNTVSWYQQALGQGPQFIFQYYREEENGRGNFPPRFSGLQFPNYSSELNVNALELDDSALYLCASSLVGGNYNEQFFGPGTRLTVL.

This rearrangement joins TRBV7-9 to TRBJ2-7, with D perhaps given as TRBD1 or TRBD2 (6 bases each). Trimming cost V 5 bases and J 2 bases, with 16 bases left between them. The germline V gene has CDR1 SEHNR and CDR2 FQNEAQ (reference sequence). The CDR3 is 15 amino acids. CDR3 nucleotides: TGTGCCAGCAGCCGGGGGCTCAGGGGAACCTACGAGCAGTACTTC. Translated, it gives CASSRGLRGTYEQYF.

This clone is a singleton in its sample. V usage is TRBV7-9 and J usage is TRBJ2-2; D is possibly TRBD2 (5 bases). This CDR3 contains 16 residues. V gave up 5 bases and J gave up 6 bases, with 19 bases separating them. The germline CDR1 and CDR2 sequences are SEHNR and FQNEAQ (reference sequence). The CDR3 here is CASSELGRDGSGELFF. The CDR3 nucleotides read TGTGCCAGCAGCGAGCTAGGACGGGATGGCTCCGGGGAGCTGTTTTTT.

Points on this clone: Other nucleotide sequences from this sample produce the same CDR3. V is TRBV30 and J is TRBJ1-5, with TRBD1 matching 9 bases. The CDR3 is 13 amino acids. The V gene end was trimmed by 1 base and the J gene end by 7 bases; junction bases not matched to a gene: 2. Germline assignment: CDR1 GTSNPN and CDR2 SVGIG (reference sequence). The CDR3 DNA reads as TGTGCCTGGAGTGGGACAGGGGACCAGCCCCAGCATTTT. Its protein is CAWSGTGDQPQHF.

J is TRBJ1-1 and V is TRBV28; possible D gene TRBD1, 6 bases. This CDR3 spans 16 amino acids. From germline, CDR1 is MDHEN and CDR2 SYDVKM. V lost 4 bases, J lost 6 bases, and 21 bases lay in between. The DNA of the CDR3 is TGTGCCAGCAGTTCCTGGAGGGGGATCCTTGAAGCTGAAGCTTTCTTT. Its protein is CASSSWRGILEAEAFF.

The rearrangement links TRBV11-2 to TRBJ2-5; no firm D call. Germline V CDR1 and CDR2: SGHAT, FQNNGV. The CDR3 totals 12 residues. Trimming removed 5 bases from V and 5 bases from J, with 9 bases in between. The CDR3 region has the DNA TGTGCCAGCAGCGCCGCTGGGGAGACCCAGTACTTC. Residues: CASSAAGETQYF.